This entry is about one T cell receptor (beta chain). As yet, its antigen is unknown. This specimen comes from a study of T-cell memory formation after mild COVID-19. Study-level background: TCR clustering was largely donor specific. Study-level results: Contracting clones from day 15 to 85 showed balanced CD4/CD8; later expanders favored CD4+.

Germline lookup yields CDR1 SGHTA and CDR2 FQGTGA. J gave up 6 bases and V 5 bases, and 6 bases lay outside the gene matches. CDR3 length: 15 amino acids. TCR alpha and TCR beta cDNA libraries with sample barcodes and UMIs came from 5'RACE using constant-segment primers. TCRdb re-called the 5' RACE reads through MiXCR, storing one row per CDR3 protein. Of approximately 210,000 distinct CDR3 sequences in the sample, 18% were seen once. This TCR was sampled from an adult woman who had mild COVID-19 (a few samples of this study predate the infection). Cell type and time point are not known. Sequencing was carried out using PBMCs or a T cell subset sorted from them (not recorded which). This chain links TRBV7-3 with TRBJ2-1; TRBD1 agrees at 11 bases. CDR3 in DNA: TGTGCCAGCAGCCAAGGACAGGGGGCAGGCAATGAGCAGTTCTTC. Translated, it gives CASSQGQGAGNEQFF.